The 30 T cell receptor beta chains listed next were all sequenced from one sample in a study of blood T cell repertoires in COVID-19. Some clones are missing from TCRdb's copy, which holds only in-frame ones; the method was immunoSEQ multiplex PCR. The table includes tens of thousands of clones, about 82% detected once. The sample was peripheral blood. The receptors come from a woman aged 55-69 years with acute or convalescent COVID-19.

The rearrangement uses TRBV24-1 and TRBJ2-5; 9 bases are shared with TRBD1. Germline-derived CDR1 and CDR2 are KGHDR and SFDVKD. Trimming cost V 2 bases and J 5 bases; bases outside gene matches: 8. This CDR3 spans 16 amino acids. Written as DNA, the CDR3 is TGTGCCACCAGTGATTCTCCGACAGGGGGTTATGAGACCCAGTACTTC. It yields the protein CATSDSPTGGYETQYF.

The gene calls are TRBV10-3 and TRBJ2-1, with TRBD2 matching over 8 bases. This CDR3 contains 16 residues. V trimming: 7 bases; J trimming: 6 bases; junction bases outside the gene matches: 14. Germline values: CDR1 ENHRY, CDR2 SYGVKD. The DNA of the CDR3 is TGTGCCATCACCACCTCGGGCGGGGGGTCAGGCAATGAGCAGTTCTTC. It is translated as CAITTSGGGSGNEQFF.

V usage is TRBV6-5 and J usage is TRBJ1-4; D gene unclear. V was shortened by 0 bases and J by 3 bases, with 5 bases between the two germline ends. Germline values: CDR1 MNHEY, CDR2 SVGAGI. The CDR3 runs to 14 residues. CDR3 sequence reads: CASSYSSSNEKLFF. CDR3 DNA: TGTGCCAGCAGTTACTCCAGTTCTAATGAAAAACTGTTTTTT.

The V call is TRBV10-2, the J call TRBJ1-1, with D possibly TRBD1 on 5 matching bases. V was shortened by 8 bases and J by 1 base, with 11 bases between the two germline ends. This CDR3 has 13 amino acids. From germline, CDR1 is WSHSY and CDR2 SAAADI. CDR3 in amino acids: CASSRVKNTEAFF. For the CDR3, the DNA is TGCGCCAGCTCCAGGGTCAAGAACACTGAAGCTTTCTTT.

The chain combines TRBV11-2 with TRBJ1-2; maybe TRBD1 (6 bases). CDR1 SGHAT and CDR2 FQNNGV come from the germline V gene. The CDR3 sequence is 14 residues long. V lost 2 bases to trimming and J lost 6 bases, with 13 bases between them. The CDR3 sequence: CASSLRQGKDGYTF. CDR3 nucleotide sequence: TGTGCCAGCAGCTTAAGGCAGGGGAAGGATGGCTACACCTTC.

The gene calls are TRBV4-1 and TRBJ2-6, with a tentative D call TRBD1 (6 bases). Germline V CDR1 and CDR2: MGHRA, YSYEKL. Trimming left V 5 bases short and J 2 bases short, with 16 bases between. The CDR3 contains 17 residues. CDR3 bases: TGCGCCAGCAGCGCCCGACAGGAAGTGGCTGGGGCCAACGTCCTGACTTTC. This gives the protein CASSARQEVAGANVLTF.

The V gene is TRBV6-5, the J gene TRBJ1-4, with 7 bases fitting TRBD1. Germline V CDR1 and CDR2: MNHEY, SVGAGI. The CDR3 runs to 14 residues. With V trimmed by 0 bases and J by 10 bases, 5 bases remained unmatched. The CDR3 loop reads CASSYSGTVRKLFF. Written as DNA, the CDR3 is TGTGCCAGCAGTTACTCTGGGACAGTTCGAAAACTGTTTTTT.

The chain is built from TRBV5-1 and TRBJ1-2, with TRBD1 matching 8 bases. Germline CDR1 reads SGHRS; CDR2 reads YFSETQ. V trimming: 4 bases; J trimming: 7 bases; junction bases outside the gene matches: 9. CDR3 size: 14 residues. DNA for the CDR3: TGCGCCAGCAGCCCCGGGACAGGTACGGGTGGCTACACCTTC. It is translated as CASSPGTGTGGYTF.

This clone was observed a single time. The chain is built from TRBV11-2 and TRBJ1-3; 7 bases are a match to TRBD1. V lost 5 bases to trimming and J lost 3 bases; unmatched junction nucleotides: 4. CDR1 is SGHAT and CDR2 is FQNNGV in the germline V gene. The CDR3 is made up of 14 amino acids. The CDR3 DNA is TGTGCCAGCAGCCCTACAGGGGTTGGAAACACCATATATTTT. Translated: CASSPTGVGNTIYF.

The CDR3 region has the DNA TGTGCCAGCTCACCAGGGGGGGGCCCCCTCTACGAGCAGTACGTC. This gives the protein CASSPGGGPLYEQYV. V is TRBV18 and J is TRBJ2-7; perhaps TRBD2 as D (7 bases). The ends were cut back, 2 bases at V and 3 bases at J, with 14 bases in the middle. The CDR3 covers 15 residues. Germline V gene data show CDR1 as KGHSH and CDR2 as LQKENI.

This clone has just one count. The CDR3 sequence: CASSLRAEAFF. DNA of the CDR3: TGTGCCAGCAGTTTAAGAGCTGAAGCTTTCTTT. The chain joins TRBV28 to TRBJ1-1; D unresolved. The CDR3 is 11 residues long. The V end lost 2 bases, the J end lost 6 bases, and 4 bases lay between the germline ends. CDR1 and CDR2 from the germline V gene are MDHEN and SYDVKM. Variable domain in full (rest from reference TRBV28 and TRBJ1-1): DVKVTQSSRYLVKRTGEKVFLECVQDMDHENMFWYRQDPGLGLRLIYFSYDVKMKEKGDIPEGYSVSREKKERFSLILESASTNQTSMYLCASSLRAEAFFGQGTRLTVV.

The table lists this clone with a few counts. DNA of the CDR3: TGCGCCAGCAGTGGGTTCCGGGACAGGCGGAACGAGCAGTACGTC. This translates into CASSGFRDRRNEQYV. The V call is TRBV10-1, the J call TRBJ2-7; 8 nucleotides align to TRBD1. This CDR3 contains 15 residues. Germline trimming cut 4 bases from V and 5 bases from J; bases unmatched to any gene: 10. Germline V gene lookup returns CDR1 WNHNN and CDR2 SYGVQD (reference sequence).

CDR3 sequence: CASSLGRNQPQHF. The CDR3 DNA reads TGTGCCAGCAGCTTGGGCAGAAATCAGCCCCAGCATTTT. The chain recombines TRBV5-6 with TRBJ1-5; D is ambiguous. Germline V gives CDR1 SGHDT, CDR2 YYEEEE. V was trimmed by 0 bases and J by 4 bases, leaving 5 bases between them. The CDR3 loop spans 13 amino acids. The full variable domain, in which reference TRBV5-6 and TRBJ1-5 provide the parts outside the CDR3, is DAGVTQSPTHLIKTRGQQVTLRCSPKSGHDTVSWYQQALGQGPQFIFQYYEEEERQRGNFPDRFSGHQFPNYSSELNVNALLLGDSALYLCASSLGRNQPQHFGDGTRLSIL.

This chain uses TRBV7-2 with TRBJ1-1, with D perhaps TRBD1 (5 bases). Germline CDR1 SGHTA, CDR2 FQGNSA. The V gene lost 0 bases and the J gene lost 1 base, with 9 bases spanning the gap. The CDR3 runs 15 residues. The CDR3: CASSLAGGGNTEAFF. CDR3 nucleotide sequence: TGTGCCAGCAGCTTAGCTGGGGGGGGGAACACTGAAGCTTTCTTT.

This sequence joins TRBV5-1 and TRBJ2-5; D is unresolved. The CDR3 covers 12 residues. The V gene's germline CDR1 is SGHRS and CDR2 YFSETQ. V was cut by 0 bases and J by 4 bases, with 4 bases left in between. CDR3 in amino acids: CASSLGVETQYF. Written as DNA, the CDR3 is TGCGCCAGCAGCTTGGGAGTAGAGACCCAGTACTTC.

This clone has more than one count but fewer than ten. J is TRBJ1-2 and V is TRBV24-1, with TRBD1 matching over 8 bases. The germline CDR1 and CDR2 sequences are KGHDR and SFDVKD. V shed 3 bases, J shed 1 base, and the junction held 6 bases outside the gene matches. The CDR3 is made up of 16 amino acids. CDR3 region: CATSDTRTGINYGYTF. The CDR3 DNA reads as TGTGCCACCAGTGATACAAGGACAGGGATTAACTATGGCTACACCTTC.

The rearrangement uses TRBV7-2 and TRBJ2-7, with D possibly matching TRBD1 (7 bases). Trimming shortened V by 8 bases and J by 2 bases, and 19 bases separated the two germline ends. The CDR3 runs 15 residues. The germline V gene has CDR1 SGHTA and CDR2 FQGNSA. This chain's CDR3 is CASLGGGGVPYEQYF. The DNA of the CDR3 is TGTGCCAGCCTGGGTGGAGGGGGCGTCCCCTACGAGCAGTACTTC.

CDR3 nucleotide sequence: TGTGCCTGGAGTGTACTAAGGGGCGGTGACTATGGCTACACCTTC. Amino acid sequence: CAWSVLRGGDYGYTF. The chain combines TRBV30 with TRBJ1-2; D perhaps matches TRBD1 (5 bases). CDR1 is GTSNPN and CDR2 is SVGIG in the germline V gene (reference sequence). The CDR3 spans 15 residues. V was cut by 0 bases and J by 3 bases, with 14 bases left in between.

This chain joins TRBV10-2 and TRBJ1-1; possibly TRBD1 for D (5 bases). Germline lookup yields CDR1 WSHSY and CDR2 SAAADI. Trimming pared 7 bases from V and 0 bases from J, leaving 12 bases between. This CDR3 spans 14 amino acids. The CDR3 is CASMGGYMNTEAFF. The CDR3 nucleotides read TGCGCCAGCATGGGGGGGTACATGAACACTGAAGCTTTCTTT.

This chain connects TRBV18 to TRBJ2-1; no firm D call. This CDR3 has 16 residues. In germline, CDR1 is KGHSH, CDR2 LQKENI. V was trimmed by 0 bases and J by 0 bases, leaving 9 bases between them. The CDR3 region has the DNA TGTGCCAGCTCACCACCCGCGCGTAGCTCCTACAATGAGCAGTTCTTC. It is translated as CASSPPARSSYNEQFF.

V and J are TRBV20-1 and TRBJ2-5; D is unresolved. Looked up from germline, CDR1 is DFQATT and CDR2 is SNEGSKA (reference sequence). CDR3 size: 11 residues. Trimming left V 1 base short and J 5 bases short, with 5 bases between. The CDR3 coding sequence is TGCAGTGCTAGAGCCGTCGAGACCCAGTACTTC. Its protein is CSARAVETQYF.

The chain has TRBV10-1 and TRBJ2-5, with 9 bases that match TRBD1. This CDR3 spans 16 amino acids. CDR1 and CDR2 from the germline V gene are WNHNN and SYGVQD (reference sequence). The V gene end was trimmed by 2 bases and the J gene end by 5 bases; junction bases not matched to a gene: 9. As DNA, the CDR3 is TGCGCCAGCAGTGAGAGAGGGACAGGGATTGGGGAGACCCAGTACTTC. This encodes CASSERGTGIGETQYF.

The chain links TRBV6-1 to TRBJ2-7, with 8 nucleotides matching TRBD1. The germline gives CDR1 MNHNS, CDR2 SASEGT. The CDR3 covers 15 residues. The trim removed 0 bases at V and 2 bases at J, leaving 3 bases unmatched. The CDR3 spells CASSEAGGQAYEQYV. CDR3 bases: TGTGCCAGCAGTGAAGCCGGGGGACAGGCCTACGAGCAGTACGTC.

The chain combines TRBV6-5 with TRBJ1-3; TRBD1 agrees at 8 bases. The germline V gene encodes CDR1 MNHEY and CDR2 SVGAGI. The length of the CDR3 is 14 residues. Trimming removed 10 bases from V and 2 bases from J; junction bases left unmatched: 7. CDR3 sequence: CAIWTGRPGNTIYF. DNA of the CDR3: TGTGCCATTTGGACAGGGCGCCCTGGAAACACCATATATTTT.

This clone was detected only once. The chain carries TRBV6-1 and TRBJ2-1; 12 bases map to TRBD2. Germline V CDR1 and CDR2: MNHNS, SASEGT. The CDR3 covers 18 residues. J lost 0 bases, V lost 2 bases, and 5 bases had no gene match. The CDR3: CASSELAGGLSSYNEQFF. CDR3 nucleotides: TGTGCCAGCAGTGAACTAGCGGGGGGGCTGAGCTCCTACAATGAGCAGTTCTTC.

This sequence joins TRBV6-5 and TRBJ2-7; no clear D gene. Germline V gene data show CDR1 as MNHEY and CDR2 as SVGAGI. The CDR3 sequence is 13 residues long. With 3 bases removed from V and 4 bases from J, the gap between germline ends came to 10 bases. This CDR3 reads CASSYMAGYEQYV. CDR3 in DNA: TGTGCCAGCAGTTATATGGCTGGTTACGAGCAGTACGTC.

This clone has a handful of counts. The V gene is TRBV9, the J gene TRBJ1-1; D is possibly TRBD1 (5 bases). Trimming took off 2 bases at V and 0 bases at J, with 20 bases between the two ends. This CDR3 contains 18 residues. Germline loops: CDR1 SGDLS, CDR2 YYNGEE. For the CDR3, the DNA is TGTGCCAGCAGCGTCGTAGGGGAGGGGCAGGGCATGAACACTGAAGCTTTCTTT. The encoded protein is CASSVVGEGQGMNTEAFF.

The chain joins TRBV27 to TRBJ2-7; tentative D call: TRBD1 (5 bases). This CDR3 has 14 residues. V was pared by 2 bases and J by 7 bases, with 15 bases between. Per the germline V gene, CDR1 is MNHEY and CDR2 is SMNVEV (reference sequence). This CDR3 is CASSLRGPPWEQYF. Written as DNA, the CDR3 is TGTGCCAGCAGTTTAAGGGGCCCGCCATGGGAGCAGTACTTC.

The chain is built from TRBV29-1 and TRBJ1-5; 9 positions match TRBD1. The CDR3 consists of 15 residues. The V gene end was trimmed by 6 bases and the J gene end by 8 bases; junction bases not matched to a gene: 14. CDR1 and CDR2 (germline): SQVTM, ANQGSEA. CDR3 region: CSVGWRDRVGEPQHF. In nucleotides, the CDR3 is TGCAGCGTGGGATGGCGGGACAGGGTAGGTGAGCCCCAGCATTTT.

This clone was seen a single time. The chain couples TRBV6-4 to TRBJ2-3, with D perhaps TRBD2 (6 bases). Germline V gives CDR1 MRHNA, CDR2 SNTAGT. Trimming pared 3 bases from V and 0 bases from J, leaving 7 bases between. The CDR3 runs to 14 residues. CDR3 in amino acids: CASSELASTDTQYF. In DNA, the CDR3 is TGTGCCAGCAGTGAACTAGCCAGCACAGATACGCAGTATTTT.